These 17 T cell receptor beta chains came from one sample sequenced in a study of memory CD4+ T cells and cytomegalovirus serostatus (dated by TCRdb to between 2019 and 2020). Single viable CD3+CD4+CD8-CD45RO+ cells were sorted as memory CD4+ T cells on a FACSAria II. The library was built by means of the immunoSEQ multiplex PCR assay. Entries here come from immuneACCESS through TCRdb and include only in-frame sequences with V and J called. Some clones fail to appear in such tables; in the studies checked, an unresolved V gene covers under half of the shortfall, and the cause of the remainder is unknown. This sample comprises about 57,000 clones, 70% to 85% of them detected only once. 0.82% of the sample is held by the ten biggest clonotypes. The sequenced sample was memory CD4+ T cells from blood. All receptors come from an adult in good health and CMV-seronegative.

The chain joins TRBV2 to TRBJ1-1; D not certain. CDR1 and CDR2 (germline): SNHLY, FYNNEI. This CDR3 contains 14 residues. Trimming removed 6 bases from V and 3 bases from J, with 14 bases in between. This CDR3 reads CASRPLGGYTEAFF. CDR3 nucleotide sequence: TGTGCCAGCAGGCCACTGGGAGGGTACACTGAAGCTTTCTTT.

V gene TRBV14 combines with J gene TRBJ2-7; D is possibly TRBD1 or TRBD2 (5 bases each). The V gene lost 4 bases and the J gene lost 5 bases, with 15 bases spanning the gap. The CDR3 runs 14 residues. Germline CDR1 reads SGHDN; CDR2 reads FVKESK. The CDR3 reads CASSPLGPGNEQYF. The CDR3 DNA follows: TGTGCCAGCAGCCCCCTGGGGCCCGGGAACGAGCAGTACTTC.

This clone was observed a few times. CDR3 bases: TGTGCCAGCAGCGAGGCGGTCCCAGGGTCCGGGGAGCTGTTTTTT. Its protein product is CASSEAVPGSGELFF. The chain combines TRBV9 with TRBJ2-2; a weak D match, TRBD1 (5 bases). V lost 3 bases and J lost 6, with 15 bases in between. CDR3 length: 15 amino acids. Germline assignment: CDR1 SGDLS and CDR2 YYNGEE.

This chain joins TRBV18 and TRBJ1-5; perhaps TRBD1 as D (5 bases). Germline CDR1 KGHSH, CDR2 LQKENI. This CDR3 comprises 16 residues. Trimming removed 5 bases from V and 0 bases from J, with 14 bases in between. The CDR3 nucleotides are TGTGCCAGCTCAGCGGCCAGGGCGGATAGCAATCAGCCCCAGCATTTT. Translated, it gives CASSAARADSNQPQHF.

This sequence joins TRBV7-2 and TRBJ1-3, with no clear D. Per the germline V gene, CDR1 is SGHTA and CDR2 is FQGNSA. The length of the CDR3 is 14 residues. Trimming took off 1 base at V and 3 bases at J, with 7 bases between the two ends. CDR3 DNA: TGTGCCAGCAGCTTAGGGGGTATTGGAAACACCATATATTTT. Translated, it gives CASSLGGIGNTIYF.

Notes on this clone: The junction departs from the called germline gene at one end, perhaps through a read error. This chain connects TRBV18 to TRBJ1-2, with TRBD1 matching 8 bases. CDR1 and CDR2 (germline): KGHSH, LQKENI. The CDR3 has 14 amino acids. CDR3 in DNA: TGTGCCAGCTCCCCACAGGGGGGGCAGTCGGGCTACACCTTC. Translation: CASSPQGGQSGYTF.

This clone was seen a handful of times. This chain uses TRBV11-2 with TRBJ1-1; D remains ambiguous. The germline V gene encodes CDR1 SGHAT and CDR2 FQNNGV. V was shortened by 2 bases and J by 0 bases, with 7 bases between the two germline ends. The CDR3 loop spans 14 amino acids. The CDR3 loop reads CASSLTDMNTEAFF. CDR3 DNA sequence: TGTGCCAGCAGCTTAACAGATATGAACACTGAAGCTTTCTTT.

The chain is built from TRBV7-8 and TRBJ2-3; maybe TRBD1 (6 bases). Germline CDR1 and CDR2: SGHVS and FQNEAQ. CDR3 length equals 14 residues. V was pared by 5 bases and J by 5 bases, with 14 bases between. CDR3 sequence reads: CASSELMTGDTQYF. The CDR3 bases are TGTGCCAGCAGCGAGCTGATGACAGGAGATACGCAGTATTTT.

V is TRBV14 and J is TRBJ1-3, with D possibly matching TRBD1 (6 bases). Trimming took 3 bases from V and 2 from J, leaving 8 bases between them. Germline values: CDR1 SGHDN, CDR2 FVKESK. This CDR3 contains 14 residues. CDR3 residues: CASSQGGPGNTIYF. CDR3 sequence (DNA): TGTGCCAGCAGCCAGGGGGGCCCTGGAAACACCATATATTTT.

Remarks on this clone: Because the CDR3's place on the DNA is in doubt, the DNA is left out and the CDR3 is given as listed by TCRdb. The chain is built from TRBV6-5 and TRBJ1-1; the table gives TRBD1 as D, unverified against the DNA. The CDR3 contains 15 residues when both ends are counted. CDR1 and CDR2 (germline): MNHEY, SVGAGI. The CDR3 region is CASSSSTGGNTEAFF.

The gene calls are TRBV7-2 and TRBJ2-5; 7 bases align to TRBD1. The CDR3 is 15 amino acids. The J segment lost 4 bases and the V segment lost 4 bases, leaving 9 bases of the junction unmatched. CDR1 is SGHTA, CDR2 FQGNSA, per germline. CDR3 nucleotide sequence: TGTGCCAGCAGCTCCGACACAGGGGTAGGAGAGACCCAGTACTTC. Amino acids: CASSSDTGVGETQYF.

The V gene is TRBV6-4, the J gene TRBJ1-1, with D maybe TRBD1 (6 bases). The CDR3 length is 15 residues. V dropped 5 bases and J dropped 8 bases, with 21 bases sitting between them. CDR1 and CDR2 from the germline V gene are MRHNA and SNTAGT. The CDR3 region has the DNA TGTGCCAGCAGTCCCGTATGGGGCGGTGGGGGCGAAGCTTTCTTT. Translating gives CASSPVWGGGGEAFF.

Comments on this clone: Additional DNA sequences in this sample encode the identical CDR3. CDR3 residues: CASSLRQGLNTEAFF. In DNA form, the CDR3 reads TGCGCCAGCAGCTTACGACAGGGTTTGAACACTGAAGCTTTCTTT. The rearrangement joins TRBV5-1 to TRBJ1-1; TRBD1 agrees at 7 bases. This CDR3 comprises 15 residues. V lost 2 bases and J lost 0; bases outside the gene matches: 4. CDR1 and CDR2 (germline): SGHRS, YFSETQ.

V gene TRBV2 combines with J gene TRBJ2-7; 8 bases are a match to TRBD2. Germline CDR1 and CDR2: SNHLY and FYNNEI. This CDR3 region has 16 residues. Germline trimming cut 0 bases from V and 2 bases from J; bases unmatched to any gene: 6. The CDR3 region is CASSEALWRGAYEQYF. The DNA for the CDR3 is TGTGCCAGCAGTGAAGCGCTTTGGCGGGGGGCCTACGAGCAGTACTTC.

This clone was detected only a few times. The genes are TRBV28 and TRBJ1-4; D is perhaps TRBD1 (6 bases). Germline-derived CDR1 and CDR2 are MDHEN and SYDVKM. This CDR3 is built from 15 residues. The V end was cut by 6 bases, the J end by 5 bases, with 16 bases between. The CDR3 is CASSRPGTRNEKLFF. The CDR3 DNA reads as TGTGCCAGCAGCCGTCCTGGGACACGGAATGAAAAACTGTTTTTT. The full variable domain, with the rest looked up from reference TRBV28 and TRBJ1-4, is DVKVTQSSRYLVKRTGEKVFLECVQDMDHENMFWYRQDPGLGLRLIYFSYDVKMKEKGDIPEGYSVSREKKERFSLILESASTNQTSMYLCASSRPGTRNEKLFFGSGTQLSVL.

This chain joins TRBV27 and TRBJ1-2; D gene ambiguous. The CDR3 has 13 residues. Per germline, CDR1 MNHEY and CDR2 SMNVEV (reference sequence). V was shortened by 3 bases and J by 8 bases, with 13 bases between the two germline ends. In DNA, the CDR3 is TGTGCCAGCAGTTTTGGCCGGGAATGGGGCTACACCTTC. It translates to CASSFGREWGYTF.

The J gene is TRBJ2-7, the V gene TRBV5-4; TRBD2 might be the D (6 bases). Germline-derived CDR1 and CDR2 are SGHNT and YYREEE (reference sequence). V lost 0 bases, J lost 9 bases, and 16 bases lay in between. This CDR3 has 14 residues. This CDR3 reads CASSLGLGRGGQYF. The CDR3 DNA reads TGTGCCAGCAGCTTGGGGCTCGGGCGGGGTGGGCAGTACTTC. Full variable domain (rest looked up from reference TRBV5-4 and TRBJ2-7): ETGVTQSPTHLIKTRGQQVTLRCSSQSGHNTVSWYQQALGQGPQFIFQYYREEENGRGNFPPRFSGLQFPNYSSELNVNALELDDSALYLCASSLGLGRGGQYFGPGTRLTVT.